The present TCR beta chain was sequenced within a study of response to subunit inactivated influenza vaccine. This CDR3 spans 15 amino acids. Germline V lookup: CDR1 MNHNS, CDR2 SASEGT. V lost 6 bases to trimming and J lost 2 bases; unmatched junction nucleotides: 8. This clonotype came up a few times. The antigen is unknown. Study observations and caveats: The authors proposed limited new T cell recruitment per seasonal influenza vaccination.

TCRdb redid the calling of the RT-PCR reads with MiXCR, one entry per CDR3 protein. The sample consists of approximately 520,000 distinct CDR3 sequences, approximately 17% of them appearing once. The chain recombines TRBV6-1 with TRBJ2-3; TRBD1 matches at 7 bases. The TCR was taken from a man between 50 and 69 years old who received an inactivated influenza vaccine. The material sequenced was CD4+ T cells sorted from PBMCs, taken roughly 24 months after vaccination. CDR3 in amino acids: CASSRKQGFTDTQYF. CDR3 in DNA: TGTGCCAGCAGCCGAAAACAGGGGTTCACAGATACGCAGTATTTT.